The 20 T cell receptor beta chains below come from one sample, sequenced in a study of regulatory T cells in long-lasting Graves disease (dated by TCRdb to the early 2020s). Sample time point, as interpreted from the label and publication: newly diagnosed GD, antithyroid drugs for less than 3 months. RNA was extracted from PBMCs in TRIzol for both TCR sequencing and RNA sequencing. The library came from multiplex PCR. TCRdb names Illumina HiSeq 4000 as the instrument used. TCR beta libraries were built with iRepertoire HTBI primers and Arm-PCR amplification of CDR3 regions. TCRdb took the public reads, trimmed them with fastp at Q25, ran MiXCR for clone calling and kept in-frame beta chains. Entries are consolidated by CDR3 protein sequence, retaining the most common genes and DNA. The sample includes 400,000 to 500,000 distinct CDR3 sequences, with 16% observed a single time. About 23% of the sample is in the top ten clones.

These data were also filed under a second study, of T cells in Graves' hyperthyroidism and ophthalmopathy.

Sequencing used peripheral blood mononuclear cells (PBMCs), obtained at new diagnosis, from a patient treated with antithyroid drugs. The source is a woman aged 18-30 years with Graves disease. Donor details come from another sample of the same person, matched by shared clones.

This clonotype was seen a handful of times. The chain combines TRBV18 with TRBJ1-2, with D perhaps TRBD1 (5 bases). The CDR3 consists of 13 residues. Germline V gene lookup returns CDR1 KGHSH and CDR2 LQKENI. V was trimmed by 3 bases and J by 7 bases, leaving 12 bases between them. The CDR3 loop reads CASSPHRNSGYTF. The CDR3 DNA sequence: TGTGCCAGCTCACCGCACAGGAATAGTGGCTACACCTTC. The full variable domain, completed using reference TRBV18 and TRBJ1-2, is NAGVMQNPRHLVRRRGQEARLRCSPMKGHSHVYWYRQLPEEGLKFMVYLQKENIIDESGMPKERFSAEFPKEGPSILRIQQVVRGDSAAYFCASSPHRNSGYTFGSGTRLTVV.

This clonotype was recorded many times. This chain joins TRBV6-1 and TRBJ2-1, with 8 positions matching TRBD2. This CDR3 is 17 amino acids long. Germline V gene data show CDR1 as MNHNS and CDR2 as SASEGT. Trimming removed 6 bases from V and 7 bases from J; junction bases left unmatched: 17. The CDR3 coding sequence is TGTGCCAGCAGCTCCTCTCAACTAGCGGCTGGGGGTAATGAGCAGTTCTTC. Encoded protein: CASSSSQLAAGGNEQFF.

Many counts were recorded for this clonotype. A read error may produce the germline difference seen at one junction end. The rearrangement uses TRBV4-1 and TRBJ2-3, with TRBD2 matching 15 bases. There are 16 residues in the CDR3. Germline CDR1 is MGHRA and CDR2 is YSYEKL. The CDR3 protein is CASSQGLAGGTDTQYF. The CDR3 DNA sequence: TGTGCCAGCAGTCAAGGACTAGCGGGAGGGACAGATACGCAGTATTTT.

This clonotype has a count of ten or more. V gene TRBV28 combines with J gene TRBJ2-1; 8 bases line up with TRBD1. Germline V gene lookup returns CDR1 MDHEN and CDR2 SYDVKM. CDR3 size: 15 residues. The junction had 11 bases not matched to a gene; V was cut back by 3 bases and J by 10 bases. The CDR3 here is CASSFNSGGTGEQFF. CDR3 nucleotide sequence: TGTGCCAGCAGTTTTAATTCTGGCGGGACAGGAGAGCAGTTCTTC.

There are many counts of this clonotype. This chain connects TRBV27 to TRBJ2-3, with a weak D call TRBD2 (6 bases). CDR1 MNHEY and CDR2 SMNVEV come from the germline V gene (reference sequence). Trimming removed 1 base at V and 0 bases at J, with 8 bases between. The length of the CDR3 is 15 residues. The chain's CDR3 is CASSLWGTSTDTQYF. Here the CDR3 DNA reads TGTGCCAGCAGTTTATGGGGGACTAGCACAGATACGCAGTATTTT.

This clonotype has a handful of counts. The chain recombines TRBV28 with TRBJ2-5; TRBD2 aligns across 7 bases. V gave up 2 bases and J gave up 4 bases; unmatched junction bases: 7. The CDR3 runs 15 residues. Per the germline V gene, CDR1 is MDHEN and CDR2 is SYDVKM. The DNA for the CDR3 is TGTGCCAGCAGTTTAGGGGGAGGGCCGATAGAGACCCAGTACTTC. Protein sequence: CASSLGGGPIETQYF.

This clonotype appeared many times. Likely a read error: the CDR3 ends without its conserved phenylalanine or tryptophan. The limits of the CDR3 on the DNA are not certain, so only TCRdb's listed CDR3 is given. This chain connects TRBV20-1 to TRBJ2-1; the table gives TRBD2 as D, unverified against the DNA. The CDR3 adds up to 11 amino acids, both ends counted. Germline V gene data show CDR1 as DFQATT and CDR2 as SNEGSKA (reference sequence). CDR3 sequence: CSAKPGTSGGI.

The chain joins TRBV5-1 to TRBJ2-5; D remains unclear. Germline CDR1 SGHRS, CDR2 YFSETQ. The CDR3 covers 13 residues. V gave up 1 base and J gave up 1 base, with 5 bases separating them. DNA for the CDR3: TGCGCCAGCAGCTTGCAGATCCAAGAGACCCAGTACTTC. This gives the protein CASSLQIQETQYF.

In its sample, this clonotype was seen a few times. This chain connects TRBV28 to TRBJ2-4; D remains unclear. Germline loops: CDR1 MDHEN, CDR2 SYDVKM. V lost 4 bases and J 0 bases, leaving 16 bases between the germline ends. The CDR3 consists of 17 residues. CDR3 in amino acids: CASSSPPGHLAKNIQYF. The CDR3 region has the DNA TGTGCCAGCAGTTCCCCCCCAGGCCACTTAGCCAAAAACATTCAGTACTTC.

This clonotype has at least ten counts. This sequence joins TRBV28 and TRBJ1-5; D is unclear. CDR1 and CDR2 from the germline V gene are MDHEN and SYDVKM. CDR3 size: 14 residues. Trimming left V 6 bases short and J 3 bases short, with 12 bases between. CDR3 in DNA: TGTGCCAGCAGCGAACCCAACATCAATCAGCCCCAGCATTTT. Its protein product is CASSEPNINQPQHF.

There are many counts of this clonotype. The genes are TRBV28 and TRBJ2-5; the D is unclear. Germline V CDR1 and CDR2: MDHEN, SYDVKM. The CDR3 totals 12 residues. Trimming removed 3 bases at V and 5 bases at J, with 7 bases between. CDR3 residues: CASSLMGETQYF. CDR3 DNA sequence: TGTGCCAGCAGTTTGATGGGTGAGACCCAGTACTTC.

This clonotype was seen a handful of times. CDR3 sequence (DNA): TGTGCCAGCAGCCACCCTAATAGAGGGGCGAGGGGGAACACCGGGGAGCTGTTTTTT. Translated: CASSHPNRGARGNTGELFF. V and J are TRBV4-2 and TRBJ2-2, with D perhaps assigned TRBD1 or TRBD2 (5 bases each). This CDR3 has 19 residues. CDR1 LGHNA and CDR2 YNFKEQ come from the germline V gene. V gave up 3 bases and J gave up 1 base, with 21 bases separating them.

This clonotype appeared many times. The J gene is TRBJ1-1, the V gene TRBV2; TRBD1 aligns across 7 bases. The V gene's germline CDR1 is SNHLY and CDR2 FYNNEI. Germline trimming cut 4 bases from V and 0 bases from J; bases unmatched to any gene: 5. CDR3 length equals 15 residues. The CDR3 DNA reads as TGTGCCAGCAGTGGAAGAACAGGGGTGAACACTGAAGCTTTCTTT. This encodes CASSGRTGVNTEAFF. Based on the CDR3 plus reference TRBV2 and TRBJ1-1, the full variable domain is EPEVTQTPSHQVTQMGQEVILRCVPISNHLYFYWYRQILGQKVEFLVSFYNNEISEKSEIFDDQFSVERPDGSNFTLKIRSTKLEDSAMYFCASSGRTGVNTEAFFGQGTRLTVV.

A word on this clonotype: This may be a read error: a much more frequent sequence differs by one nucleotide. This CDR3 fails to terminate in the conserved phenylalanine or tryptophan, so it likely reflects a read error. This chain joins TRBV15 and TRBJ2-7; D is uncertain. V was clipped by 0 bases and J by 5 bases, with 14 bases between them. The CDR3 contains 15 residues. In germline, CDR1 is LNHNV, CDR2 YYDKDF (reference sequence). CDR3: CATSRDPSAAHEQYS. Written as DNA, the CDR3 is TGTGCCACCAGCAGAGATCCCTCGGCAGCCCACGAGCAGTACTCC.

This clonotype was counted many times. This chain uses TRBV30 with TRBJ1-2, with 10 positions matching TRBD1. This CDR3 is built from 15 residues. V was clipped by 5 bases and J by 6 bases; unmatched bases: 12. Germline values: CDR1 GTSNPN, CDR2 SVGIG (reference sequence). As DNA, the CDR3 is TGTGCCTGGCTAAAAAACCGGGACAGGGGTCATGGCTACACCTTC. Amino acid sequence: CAWLKNRDRGHGYTF.

About this clonotype itself: This may come from a read error, since a much larger clone is one base off. This chain links TRBV6-2 or TRBV6-3 with TRBJ2-5; D not resolved. Trimming removed 4 bases at V and 11 bases at J, with 26 bases between. Germline CDR1 MNHEY, CDR2 SVGEGT. The CDR3 runs 16 residues. CDR3 protein: CASSSGMGLNWDEQYF. DNA for the CDR3: TGTGCCAGCAGTTCCGGTATGGGATTGAATTGGGATGAGCAGTACTTC.

This clonotype came up many times. The chain links TRBV5-1 to TRBJ1-2; unclear D gene. Trimming took off 0 bases at V and 1 base at J, with 10 bases between the two ends. The CDR3 length is 15 residues. The germline V gene encodes CDR1 SGHRS and CDR2 YFSETQ. The CDR3 region has the DNA TGCGCCAGCAGCTTGGGGCAGGCCAATAACTATGGCTACACCTTC. This encodes CASSLGQANNYGYTF. Together with reference TRBV5-1 and TRBJ1-2, the CDR3 gives the full variable domain: KAGVTQTPRYLIKTRGQQVTLSCSPISGHRSVSWYQQTPGQGLQFLFEYFSETQRNKGNFPGRFSGRQFSNSRSEMNVSTLELGDSALYLCASSLGQANNYGYTFGSGTRLTVV.

This clonotype was picked up a small number of times. The junction does not match germline at one end; this may be a read error. The genes are TRBV7-9 and TRBJ2-5; 9 nucleotides match TRBD1. Germline V gene data show CDR1 as SEHNR and CDR2 as FQNEAQ (reference sequence). The CDR3 covers 15 residues. The CDR3 nucleotides read TGTACCAGCAGCTCACAGGGGGCGCATCAAGAGACCCAGTACTTC. Amino acids: CTSSSQGAHQETQYF. The full variable domain, with the rest looked up from reference TRBV7-9 and TRBJ2-5, is DTGVSQNPRHKITKRGQNVTFRCDPISEHNRLYWYRQTLGQGPEFLTYFQNEAQLEKSRLLSDRFSAERPKGSFSTLEIQRTEQGDSAMYLCTSSSQGAHQETQYFGPGTRLLVL.

This chain uses TRBV19 with TRBJ2-5; 9 nucleotides line up with TRBD1. The germline CDR1 and CDR2 sequences are LNHDA and SQIVND (reference sequence). Trimming took 3 bases from V and 2 from J; bases not matched to a gene: 4. The CDR3 loop spans 15 amino acids. The chain's CDR3 is CASSMDRGLQETQYF. In DNA, the CDR3 is TGTGCCAGTAGTATGGACAGGGGTTTACAAGAGACCCAGTACTTC. The entire variable domain, with the rest obtained from reference TRBV19 and TRBJ2-5, is as follows: DGGITQSPKYLFRKEGQNVTLSCEQNLNHDAMYWYRQDPGQGLRLIYYSQIVNDFQKGDIAEGYSVSREKKESFPLTVTSAQKNPTAFYLCASSMDRGLQETQYFGPGTRLLVL.

In its sample, this clonotype was seen many times. This chain uses TRBV6-1 with TRBJ2-5; D is ambiguous. CDR3 size: 14 residues. Germline V gene data show CDR1 as MNHNS and CDR2 as SASEGT. Trimming shortened V by 4 bases and J by 1 base, and 10 bases separated the two germline ends. In DNA, the CDR3 is TGTGCCAGCAGTGTATGGCGGACCCAAGAGACCCAGTACTTC. Translated, it gives CASSVWRTQETQYF.